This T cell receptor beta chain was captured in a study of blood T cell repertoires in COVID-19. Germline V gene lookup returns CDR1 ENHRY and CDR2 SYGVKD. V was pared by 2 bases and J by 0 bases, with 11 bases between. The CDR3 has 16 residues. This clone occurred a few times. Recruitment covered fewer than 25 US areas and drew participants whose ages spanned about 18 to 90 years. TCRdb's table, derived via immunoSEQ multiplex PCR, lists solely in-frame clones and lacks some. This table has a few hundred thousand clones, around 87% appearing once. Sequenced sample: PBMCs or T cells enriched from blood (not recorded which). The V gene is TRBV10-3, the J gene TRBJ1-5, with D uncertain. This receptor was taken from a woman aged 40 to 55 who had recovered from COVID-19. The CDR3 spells CAISETRSNSNQPQHF. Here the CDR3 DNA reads TGTGCCATCAGTGAGACACGTTCAAATAGCAATCAGCCCCAGCATTTT.